This TCR beta chain comes out of a study of siplizumab effects on memory and regulatory T cells. Trimming removed 6 bases at V and 3 bases at J, with 16 bases between. CDR1 and CDR2 (germline): SEHNR, FQNEAQ (reference sequence). The CDR3 extends over 15 amino acids. Assay used: immunoSEQ multiplex PCR; TCRdb lists only in-frame clones, some missing. The table records about 63,000 clones, approximately 87% of them present only once. A note on this clone: Its specificity is unknown.

Study results and limitations: Both greater diversity than memory cells and a major contribution to the alloresponse seemed to characterize naive T cells. It was not possible to assign a naive or memory phenotype to roughly 80-95% of proliferating CD4+ or CD8+ clones. In controls, less than 30% of mappable alloreactive CD4+ clones were Treg-derived on average, versus about 69% with siplizumab. Alloreactive sequences tracing back to unstimulated CD4+ memory cells were significantly reduced by siplizumab.

Material: memory CD4+ T cells sorted from blood. This rearrangement joins TRBV7-9 to TRBJ2-3; D is perhaps TRBD1 (6 bases). The receptor was isolated from a human donor in good health. The CDR3 DNA sequence: TGTGCCAGCAGGCCACAGGGTAGAGGGACAGATACGCAGTATTTT. Translating it yields CASRPQGRGTDTQYF. Variable domain in full (rest from reference TRBV7-9 and TRBJ2-3): DTGVSQNPRHKITKRGQNVTFRCDPISEHNRLYWYRQTLGQGPEFLTYFQNEAQLEKSRLLSDRFSAERPKGSFSTLEIQRTEQGDSAMYLCASRPQGRGTDTQYFGPGTRLTVL.